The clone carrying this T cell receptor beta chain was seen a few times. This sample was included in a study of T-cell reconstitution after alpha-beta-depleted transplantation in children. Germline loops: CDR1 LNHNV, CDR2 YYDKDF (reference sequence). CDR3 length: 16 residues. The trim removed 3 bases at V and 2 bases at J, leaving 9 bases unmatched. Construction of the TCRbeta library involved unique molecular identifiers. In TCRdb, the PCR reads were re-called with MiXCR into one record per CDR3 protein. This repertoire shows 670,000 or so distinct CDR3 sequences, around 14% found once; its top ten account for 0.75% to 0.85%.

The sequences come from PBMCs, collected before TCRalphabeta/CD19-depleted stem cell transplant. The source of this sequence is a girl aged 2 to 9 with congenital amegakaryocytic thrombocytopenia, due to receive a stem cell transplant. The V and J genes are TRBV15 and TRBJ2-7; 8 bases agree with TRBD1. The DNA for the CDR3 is TGTGCCACCAGCAGGGCCTTGACAGGGGATACCTACGAGCAGTACTTC. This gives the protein CATSRALTGDTYEQYF.